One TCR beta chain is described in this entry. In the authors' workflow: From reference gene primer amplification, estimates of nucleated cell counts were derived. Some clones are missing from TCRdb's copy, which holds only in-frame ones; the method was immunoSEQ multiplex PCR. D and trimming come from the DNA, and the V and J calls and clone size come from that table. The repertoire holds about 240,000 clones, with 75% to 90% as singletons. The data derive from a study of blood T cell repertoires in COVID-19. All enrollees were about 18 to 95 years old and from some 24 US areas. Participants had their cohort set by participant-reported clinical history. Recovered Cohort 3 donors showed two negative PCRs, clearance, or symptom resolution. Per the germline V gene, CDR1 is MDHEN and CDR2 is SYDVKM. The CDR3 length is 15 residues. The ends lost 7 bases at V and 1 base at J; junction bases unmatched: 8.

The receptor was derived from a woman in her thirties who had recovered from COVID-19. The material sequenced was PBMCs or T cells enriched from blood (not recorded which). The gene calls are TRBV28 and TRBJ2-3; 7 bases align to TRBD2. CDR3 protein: CASNPRGYGTDTQYF. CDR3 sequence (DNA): TGTGCCAGCAACCCGCGGGGGTATGGCACAGATACGCAGTATTTT.